Below, 9 T cell receptor beta chains from the same sample are listed, as sequenced in a study of cytomegalovirus exposure and HLA in healthy donors. Sequenced by immunoSEQ multiplex PCR; TCRdb stores in-frame clones only, minus some. The sample lists roughly 180,000 clones, around nine tenths occurring once. Sequencing used PBMCs. The source of these receptors is a young man in good health and CMV-seropositive.

This rearrangement joins TRBV7-9 to TRBJ1-6; D is ambiguous. CDR3 size: 13 residues. Germline V CDR1 and CDR2: SEHNR, FQNEAQ (reference sequence). V was cut by 1 base and J by 13 bases, with 11 bases left in between. This chain's CDR3 is CASSLERGGPLHF. The CDR3 DNA is TGTGCCAGCAGCTTAGAGCGGGGAGGTCCCCTCCACTTT.

As regards this clone: One end of the junction is discordant with germline, which a read error may explain. This chain links TRBV2 with TRBJ2-5, with D possibly being TRBD2 (5 bases). The germline V gene encodes CDR1 SNHLY and CDR2 FYNNEI. This CDR3 spans 15 amino acids. The CDR3 region has the DNA TGTGCCGGCAGTTTGCAACTAGGGCAACAAGAGACCCAGTACTTC. It yields the protein CAGSLQLGQQETQYF.

The chain uses TRBV4-1 and TRBJ2-7; unclear D gene. The germline V gene encodes CDR1 MGHRA and CDR2 YSYEKL. V was trimmed by 1 base and J by 7 bases, leaving 5 bases between them. This CDR3 has 11 amino acids. For the CDR3, the DNA is TGCGCCAGCAGCCAAGTGGGTGAGCAGTACTTC. Translating gives CASSQVGEQYF.

V usage is TRBV21-1 and J usage is TRBJ2-7; the table calls TRBD1, which could not be checked here. TRBV21-1 is classified as a pseudogene. This CDR3 region has 15 residues. CDR3 amino acids: CASSKGGQGFYEQYF. The CDR3 nucleotides are TGTGCCAGCAGCAAAGGTGGGCAGGGGTTTTACGAGCAGTACTTC.

The V gene is TRBV7-3, the J gene TRBJ2-2, with TRBD1 identical over 7 bases. The V gene's germline CDR1 is SGHTA and CDR2 FQGTGA. The J segment lost 2 bases and the V segment lost 5 bases, leaving 5 bases of the junction unmatched. This CDR3 spans 15 amino acids. CDR3 nucleotide sequence: TGTGCCAGCAGCCCTGGGACAGTAAACACCGGGGAGCTGTTTTTT. Translating gives CASSPGTVNTGELFF.

This chain's CDR3 is CASRLAGGIYEQYF. As DNA, the CDR3 is TGTGCCAGCAGATTAGCGGGGGGGATCTACGAGCAGTACTTC. The rearrangement links TRBV6-1 to TRBJ2-7, with 11 bases fitting TRBD2. The CDR3 length is 14 residues. Germline assignment: CDR1 MNHNS and CDR2 SASEGT. J gave up 3 bases and V 6 bases, and 4 bases lay outside the gene matches.

This sequence joins TRBV5-1 and TRBJ2-5; no firm D call. Trimming removed 2 bases from V and 2 bases from J, with 7 bases in between. The CDR3 is made up of 13 amino acids. Germline CDR1 and CDR2: SGHRS and YFSETQ. In DNA form, the CDR3 reads TGCGCCAGCAGCTTCCTCCCTCAAGAGACCCAGTACTTC. Its protein is CASSFLPQETQYF.

The chain employs TRBV2 and TRBJ1-2; TRBD1 matches 8 bases. The V and J ends lost 0 bases and 6 bases, in that order; junction bases with no gene match: 6. Germline V gene data show CDR1 as SNHLY and CDR2 as FYNNEI. The CDR3 runs to 15 residues. The CDR3: CASSEAGQGADGYTF. The DNA of the CDR3 is TGTGCCAGCAGTGAAGCGGGCCAGGGGGCCGATGGCTACACCTTC.

The V call is TRBV4-1, the J call TRBJ1-1; 7 bases are shared with TRBD1. The CDR3 extends over 15 amino acids. Germline values: CDR1 MGHRA, CDR2 YSYEKL. V shed 1 base, J shed 1 base, and the junction held 3 bases outside the gene matches. CDR3 region: CASSQGRQGNTEAFF. For the CDR3, the DNA is TGCGCCAGCAGCCAAGGGAGACAGGGGAACACTGAAGCTTTCTTT.